These 28 T cell receptor beta chains were all obtained from the same sample, sequenced in a study of T cell responses to AZD1222 COVID-19 vaccine. The assay was immunoSEQ multiplex PCR, and TCRdb's table has in-frame clones only and misses some. The data hold 250,000 to 300,000 clones, with 90% to 95% observed a single time. Sequenced here: peripheral blood, sampled 28 days after the second AZD1222 dose. Source of these receptors: an adult who received the AZD1222 COVID-19 vaccine.

CDR3 region: CASSIIQGARRYGYTF. The DNA for the CDR3 is TGTGCCAGTAGTATCATCCAGGGGGCGCGGAGGTATGGCTACACCTTC. J is TRBJ1-2 and V is TRBV19; 8 nucleotides match TRBD1. The CDR3 is made up of 16 amino acids. Germline V gives CDR1 LNHDA, CDR2 SQIVND (reference sequence). Losses at the gene ends were 3 bases for V and 5 bases for J; bases not matched to a gene: 11.

The chain recombines TRBV2 with TRBJ1-3; D is ambiguous. V gave up 4 bases and J gave up 3 bases, with 7 bases separating them. This CDR3 is 13 amino acids long. Looked up from germline, CDR1 is SNHLY and CDR2 is FYNNEI. The CDR3 is CASSGGSGNTIYF. The CDR3, as DNA: TGTGCCAGCAGTGGCGGGAGTGGAAACACCATATATTTT.

The J gene is TRBJ2-7, the V gene TRBV5-1; 8 nucleotides match TRBD2. Germline V gives CDR1 SGHRS, CDR2 YFSETQ. The V gene end was trimmed by 4 bases and the J gene end by 3 bases; junction bases not matched to a gene: 3. The CDR3 consists of 13 residues. CDR3 bases: TGCGCCAGCAGCACTAGCGGATTCTACGAGCAGTACTTC. This sequence encodes CASSTSGFYEQYF. The variable domain in full, completed from reference TRBV5-1 and TRBJ2-7, reads KAGVTQTPRYLIKTRGQQVTLSCSPISGHRSVSWYQQTPGQGLQFLFEYFSETQRNKGNFPGRFSGRQFSNSRSEMNVSTLELGDSALYLCASSTSGFYEQYFGPGTRLTVT.

This rearrangement joins TRBV2 to TRBJ2-3; 9 nucleotides line up with TRBD2. There are 14 residues in the CDR3. The germline V gene has CDR1 SNHLY and CDR2 FYNNEI. V lost 8 bases, J lost 3 bases, and 6 bases stayed unmatched. CDR3 DNA: TGTGCCAGCCGGCCGGGACTAGCTACAGATACGCAGTATTTT. This codes for CASRPGLATDTQYF.

The chain carries TRBV28 and TRBJ2-4; D ambiguous. The CDR3 consists of 15 residues. V dropped 5 bases and J dropped 0 bases, with 11 bases sitting between them. The germline V gene encodes CDR1 MDHEN and CDR2 SYDVKM. CDR3 in amino acids: CASSRQQLAKNIQYF. In DNA, the CDR3 is TGTGCCAGCAGTCGCCAACAGCTAGCCAAAAACATTCAGTACTTC.

This chain joins TRBV6-2 or TRBV6-3 and TRBJ1-2, with no clear D. Germline V gene sequence: CDR1 MNHEY, CDR2 SVGEGT. The CDR3 is 11 residues long. The V end lost 6 bases, the J end lost 4 bases, and 6 bases lay between the germline ends. CDR3 amino acids: CASSLGYGYTF. The CDR3, as DNA: TGTGCCAGCAGCCTTGGCTATGGCTACACCTTC.

The rearrangement uses TRBV28 and TRBJ1-2, with TRBD1 matching over 7 bases. The germline V gene encodes CDR1 MDHEN and CDR2 SYDVKM. The CDR3 has 13 amino acids. After removal of 6 bases from V and 5 bases from J, the junction contained 6 bases not matched to a gene. CDR3 sequence reads: CASRPGTAYGYTF. CDR3 coding DNA: TGTGCCAGCAGACCCGGGACAGCATATGGCTACACCTTC.

This chain joins TRBV23-1 and TRBJ2-4, with D tentatively TRBD1 or TRBD2 (6 bases each). TRBV23-1 is an open reading frame whose function is uncertain. There are 17 residues in the CDR3. V was cut by 6 bases and J by 3 bases, with 21 bases left in between. CDR3 sequence (DNA): TGCGCCAGCAGCCCTACAGGGACTGGCTGGGTCAAAAACATTCAGTACTTC. Translation: CASSPTGTGWVKNIQYF.

The gene calls are TRBV3-1 (or the pseudogene TRBV3-2) and TRBJ2-2; 8 bases map to TRBD1. Germline values: CDR1 LGHDT, CDR2 YNNKEL (reference sequence). V shed 3 bases and J 6 bases; nucleotides not matched to a gene: 6. The CDR3 totals 15 residues. This CDR3 is CASSQTGVLPGELFF. The CDR3 DNA follows: TGTGCCAGCAGCCAGACAGGGGTACTCCCCGGGGAGCTGTTTTTT.

The chain combines TRBV5-5 with TRBJ2-7; D could derive from TRBD1 or TRBD2 (5 bases each). The CDR3 sequence is 15 residues long. CDR1 is SGHKS, CDR2 YYEKEE, per germline (reference sequence). V lost 1 base and J 5 bases, leaving 16 bases between the germline ends. In nucleotides, the CDR3 is TGTGCCAGCAGCTTGCGGCCCGGGACGGCGAACGAGCAGTACTTC. This sequence encodes CASSLRPGTANEQYF.

The CDR3 region has the DNA TGCAGCGTTGCTCCTTGGGCCAAGGACACTGAAGCTTTCTTT. Residues: CSVAPWAKDTEAFF. The chain has TRBV29-1 and TRBJ1-1; D is unresolved. CDR3 length: 14 residues. The germline V and J ends were trimmed by 4 bases and 3 bases, with 15 bases remaining between them. Germline-derived CDR1 and CDR2 are SQVTM and ANQGSEA.

This rearrangement joins TRBV19 to TRBJ2-7; D is undetermined. The CDR3 is 13 amino acids. The V gene's germline CDR1 is LNHDA and CDR2 SQIVND (reference sequence). Trimming removed 1 base at V and 2 bases at J, with 6 bases between. The CDR3: CASSIATTYEQYF. The CDR3 DNA reads TGTGCCAGTAGTATAGCCACCACCTACGAGCAGTACTTC.

A single count supports this clone. The chain is built from TRBV28 and TRBJ2-7; 15 bases are a match to TRBD2. The CDR3 extends over 19 amino acids. Germline loops: CDR1 MDHEN, CDR2 SYDVKM. Losses at the gene ends were 4 bases for V and 2 bases for J; bases not matched to a gene: 12. The CDR3 spells CASSYLRRTSGGAPYEQYF. In DNA form, the CDR3 reads TGTGCCAGCAGTTATTTACGCCGGACTAGCGGGGGGGCGCCCTACGAGCAGTACTTC. Full variable domain (outside the CDR3, taken from reference TRBV28 and TRBJ2-7): DVKVTQSSRYLVKRTGEKVFLECVQDMDHENMFWYRQDPGLGLRLIYFSYDVKMKEKGDIPEGYSVSREKKERFSLILESASTNQTSMYLCASSYLRRTSGGAPYEQYFGPGTRLTVT.

This chain links TRBV6-2 or TRBV6-3 with TRBJ2-7, with a possible D match to TRBD1 (5 bases). Germline CDR1 is MNHEY and CDR2 is SVGEGT. Trimming took off 2 bases at V and 4 bases at J, with 18 bases between the two ends. The CDR3 is 16 amino acids. CDR3 coding DNA: TGTGCCAGCAGTTACCAATCTCCGGACACTGCGTACGAGCAGTACTTC. Protein product: CASSYQSPDTAYEQYF.

The rearrangement links TRBV11-3 to TRBJ2-1, with 11 bases lining up with TRBD2. Germline V gives CDR1 SGHNT, CDR2 YENEEA. CDR3 length: 15 amino acids. Trimming removed 5 bases from V and 6 bases from J; junction bases left unmatched: 6. CDR3 amino acids: CASSEGGLAVNEQFF. The CDR3 bases are TGTGCCAGCAGCGAGGGGGGACTAGCGGTCAATGAGCAGTTCTTC.

As for this clone: The same CDR3 arises from other DNA sequences in this sample as well. The rearrangement joins TRBV5-4 to TRBJ2-7; perhaps TRBD1 as D (6 bases). The V gene lost 0 bases and the J gene lost 0 bases, with 10 bases spanning the gap. Per the germline V gene, CDR1 is SGHNT and CDR2 is YYREEE (reference sequence). The CDR3 has 15 residues. The CDR3 coding sequence is TGTGCCAGCAGCTTGGGGCAGGGGAGCTCCTACGAGCAGTACTTC. Its translation: CASSLGQGSSYEQYF.

The rearrangement links TRBV14 to TRBJ2-7, with D hard to call. Trimming left V 3 bases short and J 4 bases short, with 7 bases between. CDR1 and CDR2 from the germline V gene are SGHDN and FVKESK. The CDR3 runs 12 residues. CDR3 sequence (DNA): TGTGCCAGCAGCCAGGCTATATACGAGCAGTACTTC. Translated, it gives CASSQAIYEQYF.

This clone came up a few times. The chain uses TRBV27 and TRBJ2-7; D remains unclear. The CDR3 totals 16 residues. The germline gives CDR1 MNHEY, CDR2 SMNVEV (reference sequence). V shed 1 base and J shed 7 bases, with 20 bases lying between them. The CDR3 DNA reads as TGTGCCAGCAGTTTATTTTCTCCCAGGTTCTCTGGAGAGCAGTACTTC. It yields the protein CASSLFSPRFSGEQYF.

The chain uses TRBV10-3 and TRBJ1-1; TRBD1 might be the D (6 bases). Trimming stripped 4 bases from V and 3 bases from J, with 12 bases between. The CDR3 is made up of 14 amino acids. CDR1 and CDR2 from the germline V gene are ENHRY and SYGVKD. CDR3 region: CAISGTGWDTEAFF. DNA of the CDR3: TGTGCCATCAGTGGTACAGGGTGGGACACTGAAGCTTTCTTT.

Written as DNA, the CDR3 is TGTGCCAGCAGCCAAGAGGGGGGAGACACTGAAGCTTTCTTT. Protein product: CASSQEGGDTEAFF. The V and J genes are TRBV3-1 (or the pseudogene TRBV3-2) and TRBJ1-1; a weak D match, TRBD1 (5 bases). Germline V CDR1 and CDR2: LGHDT, YNNKEL (reference sequence). Trimming cost V 0 bases and J 3 bases, with 8 bases left between them. CDR3 length: 14 residues.

The V call is TRBV28, the J call TRBJ1-2; 9 bases agree with TRBD1. Trimming removed 11 bases from V and 9 bases from J; junction bases left unmatched: 7. Germline-derived CDR1 and CDR2 are MDHEN and SYDVKM. The CDR3 is 11 residues long. The CDR3 here is CAVGTGRRYTF. The CDR3 DNA reads as TGTGCCGTAGGGACAGGGAGGCGCTACACCTTC.

The chain combines TRBV3-1 (or the pseudogene TRBV3-2) with TRBJ2-6; TRBD1 or TRBD2 may be the D gene (6 bases each). The CDR3 consists of 17 residues. Germline CDR1 is LGHDT and CDR2 is YNNKEL (reference sequence). V lost 0 bases to trimming and J lost 4 bases, with 13 bases between them. The CDR3, as DNA: TGTGCCAGCAGCCAAGATATCGGGGGCGCAGGGGCCAACGTCCTGACTTTC. Translation gives CASSQDIGGAGANVLTF.

The CDR3 DNA reads as TGCGCCAGCAGTCAATCGCGCCAGAGAAATCAGCCCCAGCATTTT. As protein: CASSQSRQRNQPQHF. V gene TRBV23-1 combines with J gene TRBJ1-5; the D is unclear. TRBV23-1 is an ORF, and what it does is uncertain. V shed 0 bases and J shed 4 bases, with 10 bases lying between them. The CDR3 covers 15 residues.

The chain joins TRBV20-1 to TRBJ1-2; D not resolved. The V gene lost 6 bases and the J gene lost 10 bases, with 6 bases spanning the gap. Germline V gene data show CDR1 as DFQATT and CDR2 as SNEGSKA (reference sequence). CDR3 length: 8 amino acids. In DNA form, the CDR3 reads TGCAGTGCGACGGACTACACCTTC. Amino acid sequence: CSATDYTF.

This rearrangement joins TRBV9 to TRBJ1-5; a weak D match, TRBD1 (5 bases). Germline loops: CDR1 SGDLS, CDR2 YYNGEE. CDR3 length: 15 amino acids. Trimming cost V 0 bases and J 3 bases, with 10 bases left between them. The CDR3 protein is CASSVDWGFNQPQHF. Written as DNA, the CDR3 is TGTGCCAGCAGCGTAGACTGGGGGTTCAATCAGCCCCAGCATTTT.

The count of this clone is one. The genes are TRBV27 and TRBJ2-7, with TRBD2 matching over 9 bases. The trim removed 0 bases at V and 2 bases at J, leaving 5 bases unmatched. This CDR3 is 16 amino acids long. From germline, CDR1 is MNHEY and CDR2 SMNVEV (reference sequence). CDR3 sequence reads: CASSLSWRLAAYEQYF. The CDR3 region has the DNA TGTGCCAGCAGTTTATCGTGGCGACTAGCGGCCTACGAGCAGTACTTC.

The genes are TRBV2 and TRBJ1-2; 7 bases line up with TRBD1. Germline CDR1 and CDR2: SNHLY and FYNNEI. The CDR3 sequence is 15 residues long. The ends lost 4 bases at V and 6 bases at J; junction bases unmatched: 11. DNA of the CDR3: TGTGCCAGCAGTGGGACCCGAGAGGGGGCGCATGGCTACACCTTC. Its protein is CASSGTREGAHGYTF. Full variable domain (outside the CDR3, taken from reference TRBV2 and TRBJ1-2): EPEVTQTPSHQVTQMGQEVILRCVPISNHLYFYWYRQILGQKVEFLVSFYNNEISEKSEIFDDQFSVERPDGSNFTLKIRSTKLEDSAMYFCASSGTREGAHGYTFGSGTRLTVV.

J is TRBJ2-5 and V is TRBV7-9; D might be TRBD1 (5 bases). CDR1 SEHNR and CDR2 FQNEAQ come from the germline V gene (reference sequence). The CDR3 consists of 13 residues. V was cut by 2 bases and J by 5 bases, with 9 bases left in between. CDR3 sequence (DNA): TGTGCCAGCAGCTTACTAGGGGTCGAGACCCAGTACTTC. Protein sequence: CASSLLGVETQYF.